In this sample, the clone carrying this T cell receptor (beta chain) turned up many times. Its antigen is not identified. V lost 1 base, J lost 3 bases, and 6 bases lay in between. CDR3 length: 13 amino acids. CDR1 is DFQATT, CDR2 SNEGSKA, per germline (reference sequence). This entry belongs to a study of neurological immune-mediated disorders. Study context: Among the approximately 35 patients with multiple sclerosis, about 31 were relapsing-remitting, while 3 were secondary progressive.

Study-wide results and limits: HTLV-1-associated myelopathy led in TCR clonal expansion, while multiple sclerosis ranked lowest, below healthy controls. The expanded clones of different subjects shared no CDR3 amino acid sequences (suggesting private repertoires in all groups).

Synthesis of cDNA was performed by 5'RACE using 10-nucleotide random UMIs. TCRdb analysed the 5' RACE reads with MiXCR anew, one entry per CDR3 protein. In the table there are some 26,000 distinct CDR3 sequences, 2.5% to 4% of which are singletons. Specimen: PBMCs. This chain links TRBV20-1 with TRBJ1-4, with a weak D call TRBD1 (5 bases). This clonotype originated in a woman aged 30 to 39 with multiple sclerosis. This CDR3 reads CSARGDSNEKLFF. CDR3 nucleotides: TGCAGTGCTAGAGGGGACTCTAATGAAAAACTGTTTTTT.